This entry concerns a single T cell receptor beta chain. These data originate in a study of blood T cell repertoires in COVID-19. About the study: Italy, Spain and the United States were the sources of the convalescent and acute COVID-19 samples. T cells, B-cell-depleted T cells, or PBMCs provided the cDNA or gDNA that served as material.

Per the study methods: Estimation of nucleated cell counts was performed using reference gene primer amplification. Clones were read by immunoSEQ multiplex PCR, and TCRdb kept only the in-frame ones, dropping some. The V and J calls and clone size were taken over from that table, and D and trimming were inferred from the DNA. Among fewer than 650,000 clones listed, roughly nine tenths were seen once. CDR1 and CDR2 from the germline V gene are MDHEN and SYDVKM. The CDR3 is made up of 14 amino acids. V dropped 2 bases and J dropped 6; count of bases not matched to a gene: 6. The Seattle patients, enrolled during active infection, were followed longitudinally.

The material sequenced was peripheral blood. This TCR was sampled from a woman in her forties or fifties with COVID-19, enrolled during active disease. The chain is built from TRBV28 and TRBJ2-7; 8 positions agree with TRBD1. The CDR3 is CASSLADREAEQYF. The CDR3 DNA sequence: TGTGCCAGCAGTTTAGCGGACAGGGAAGCCGAGCAGTACTTC.